Listed below are T cell receptor beta chains from one sample, sequenced in a study of T cell repertoires in cytomegalovirus infection. TCRdb fed the reads into MiXCR, producing one record per CDR3 protein. The sample has around 900,000 distinct CDR3 sequences, more than 25% seen once; the top ten hold about an eighth. What these receptors recognize is not known. Source: cultured CD8+ T cells from PBMCs, taken from culture after CMV antigen stimulation. The source is a human donor in good health (CMV status not recorded). Some clones in this sample may be carry-over from other donors' samples. Each CDR3 is given with its conserved first and last residue. A D gene is named only where the DNA matches it firmly. Clone sizes are given selectively: once, few, many, or a class where the clone is expanded.

size	V	J	D	DNA	CDR3
few	TRBV27	TRBJ1-1	TRBD1	TGTGCCAGCAGTTTGACAGGGGGGCCGAACACTGAAGCTTTCTTT	CASSLTGGPNTEAFF
-	TRBV27	TRBJ1-6	-	TGTGCCAGCAGTTCAGGTCCTAGCTCCTATAATTCACCCCTCCACTTT	CASSSGPSSYNSPLHF
-	TRBV4-1	TRBJ2-7	TRBD2	TGTGCCAGCAGCCAAGAATGGAGCGGGGGCTACGAGCAGTACTTC	CASSQEWSGGYEQYF
many	TRBV7-2	TRBJ2-3	-	TGTGCCAGCAGCTTAGTGGTTTTGGACACCGCGGGGGATACGCAGTATTTT	CASSLVVLDTAGDTQYF
few	TRBV20-1	TRBJ1-2	TRBD1	TGCAGTGCTAGAGATCAGGGACAGGGGGCACGGAACTATGGCTACACCTTC	CSARDQGQGARNYGYTF
-	TRBV9	TRBJ1-4	-	TGTGCCAGCAGCGTAGGACAGTCAACTAATGAAAAACTGTTTTTT	CASSVGQSTNEKLFF
many	TRBV12-3/TRBV12-4	TRBJ1-2	-	TGTGCCAGCAGGGGCACAGCTAACTATGGCTACACCTTC	CASRGTANYGYTF
-	TRBV5-6	TRBJ1-1	TRBD1	TGTGCCAGCAGAACCCCCAGGGGGAGAGCTGAAGCTTTCTTT	CASRTPRGRAEAFF
-	TRBV6-8	TRBJ2-6	-	TGTGCCAGCAACCATGGGTCGATAGGCTCTGGGGCCAACGTCCTGACTTTC	CASNHGSIGSGANVLTF
-	TRBV2	TRBJ2-3	-	TGTGCCAGCAGTGAAGCGCTAGACAGTAGCACAGATACGCAGTATTTT	CASSEALDSSTDTQYF
few	TRBV7-9	TRBJ1-3	-	TGTGCCAGCAGCGGCCGCGCAACCCCGGCCCTCGGAAACACCATATATTTT	CASSGRATPALGNTIYF
-	TRBV6-2/TRBV6-3	TRBJ1-6	-	TGTGCCAGCAGTCCTCGTGAGGGAGTGAATTCACCCCTCCACTTT	CASSPREGVNSPLHF
-	TRBV7-9	TRBJ1-5	TRBD1	TGTGCCAGCAGCCTGGGGGGGGACAGAACCCAGCCCCAGCATTTT	CASSLGGDRTQPQHF
few	TRBV7-8	TRBJ2-5	-	TGTGCCAGCAGCACCCAAAAGCGGGCCAGGACCCAGTACTTC	CASSTQKRARTQYF
few	TRBV10-3	TRBJ1-2	-	TGTGCCGTCGGGACGGCGGGTAGCTACACCTTC	CAVGTAGSYTF
-	TRBV19	TRBJ2-7	TRBD1	TGTGCCAGTAGTATAGGAATTGGGACAGTTTCCTACGAGCAGTACTTC	CASSIGIGTVSYEQYF
few	TRBV12-3/TRBV12-4	TRBJ1-1	-	TGTGCCAGCAGTTGGACTCCGGGCGTCACTGAAGCTTTCTTT	CASSWTPGVTEAFF
-	TRBV29-1	TRBJ1-1	-	TGCAGCGTTGAACAGCCTTATGAAGCTTTCTTT	CSVEQPYEAFF
many	TRBV7-6	TRBJ1-1	-	TGTGCCAGCAGCTTGAGAGGGGGAACATCTGAAGCTTTCTTT	CASSLRGGTSEAFF
-	TRBV29-1	TRBJ1-2	-	TGCAGCGTTGAAGAAGAACAGGCGGCACACTATGGCTACACCTTC	CSVEEEQAAHYGYTF
-	TRBV3-1	TRBJ1-2	-	TGTGCCAGCAGCCAAGGGGGAAGACAGGCACCCAGAGACGACTCCTATGGCTACACCTTC	CASSQGGRQAPRDDSYGYTF
-	TRBV6-1	TRBJ1-5	-	TGTGCCAGCAGTGAAGCCTGGGAAGCTCAGCCCCAGCATTTT	CASSEAWEAQPQHF
-	TRBV27	TRBJ2-6	-	TGTGCCAGCAGTCCATATCCCGAGAGCGCTGGGGCCAACGTCCTGACTTTC	CASSPYPESAGANVLTF
-	TRBV6-2/TRBV6-3	TRBJ2-2	-	TGTGCCAGCAGTTACTCCCCGTGGGACCCCACCGGGGAGCTGTTTTTT	CASSYSPWDPTGELFF
many	TRBV27	TRBJ2-2	-	TGTGCCAGCAAGATAGGGCTAGGGACCGCGAACACCGGGGAGCTGTTTTTT	CASKIGLGTANTGELFF
many	TRBV7-2	TRBJ2-5	TRBD1	TGTGCCAGCAGCTCCCCTGAGGGACAGAGGAATCAAGAGACCCAGTACTTC	CASSSPEGQRNQETQYF
-	TRBV20-1	TRBJ1-2	TRBD1	TGCAGTGCTAGAGATCTGACAGGGGTAACCTATGGCTACACCTTC	CSARDLTGVTYGYTF
-	TRBV24-1	TRBJ2-1	TRBD1	TGTGCCACCAGTGGGATTCGAGGGGACAGGGGGCACAATGAGCAGTTCTTC	CATSGIRGDRGHNEQFF
once	TRBV2	TRBJ2-3	TRBD1	TGTGCCGTTCCGGACAGGGTTCCAGATACGCAGTATTTT	CAVPDRVPDTQYF
many	TRBV12-3/TRBV12-4	TRBJ2-5	-	TGTGCCAGCAGTTCAGGCGGGACTCTCGGACCGTACTTC	CASSSGGTLGPYF
-	TRBV18	TRBJ2-2	-	TGTGCCAGCTCACCGGGGACTGATCCCGGGGAGCTGTTTTTT	CASSPGTDPGELFF
-	TRBV12-3/TRBV12-4	TRBJ1-1	-	TGTGCCAGCAGTTGGGTGGATGAAGCTTTCTTT	CASSWVDEAFF
once	TRBV7-9	TRBJ2-2	TRBD1	TGTGCCAGCAGCTTATCTATTGTTCGACAGGGGGCGACCGGGGAGCTGTTTTTT	CASSLSIVRQGATGELFF
-	TRBV20-1	TRBJ2-5	-	TGCAGTGCCCCTTGGAGACTGGTTGAGTCGGACCAAGAGACCCAGTACTTC	CSAPWRLVESDQETQYF
few	TRBV10-3	TRBJ1-2	TRBD1	TGTGCCATCGCCCTCGGGAACAGGGACAGAGGCTATGGCTACACCTTC	CAIALGNRDRGYGYTF
-	TRBV6-5	TRBJ2-7	TRBD1	TGTGCCAGCAGTTCCCCGGGACAGGGGGGCGAGCAGTACTTC	CASSSPGQGGEQYF
many	TRBV7-2	TRBJ1-1	-	TGTGCCAGCAGCTTAGTAGGGGCGGGCACTGAAGCTTTCTTT	CASSLVGAGTEAFF
few	TRBV4-1	TRBJ2-7	-	TGCGCCAGCAGCCAAGAGGATCATGTCCGTGGAGCATTCTACGAGCAGTACTTC	CASSQEDHVRGAFYEQYF
few	TRBV9	TRBJ2-3	TRBD1	TGTGCCAGCAGCGTGGGGCAGGGGGCAGTAGATACGCAGTATTTT	CASSVGQGAVDTQYF
few	TRBV14	TRBJ2-1	TRBD2	TGTGCCAGCAGCCTCGCCGGGTCGGGGGGGAACAATGAGCAGTTCTTC	CASSLAGSGGNNEQFF
-	TRBV11-1	TRBJ2-1	TRBD1	TGTGCCCTTCGGGACAGGGGGCCGGGGGAGCAGTTCTTC	CALRDRGPGEQFF
many	TRBV7-2	TRBJ2-7	-	TGTGCCAGCAGCTTCTTCCTCTCCTACGAGCAGTACTTC	CASSFFLSYEQYF